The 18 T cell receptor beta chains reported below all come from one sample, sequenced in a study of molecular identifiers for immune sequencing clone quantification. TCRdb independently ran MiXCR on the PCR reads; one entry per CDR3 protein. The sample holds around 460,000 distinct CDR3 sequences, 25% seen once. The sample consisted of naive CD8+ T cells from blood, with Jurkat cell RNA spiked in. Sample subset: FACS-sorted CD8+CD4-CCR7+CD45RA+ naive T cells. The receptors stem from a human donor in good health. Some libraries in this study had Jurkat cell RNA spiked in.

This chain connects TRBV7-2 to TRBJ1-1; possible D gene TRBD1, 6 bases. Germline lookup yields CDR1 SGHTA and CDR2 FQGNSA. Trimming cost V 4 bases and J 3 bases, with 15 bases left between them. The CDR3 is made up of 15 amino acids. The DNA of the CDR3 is TGTGCCAGCAGCTCCTGGACAGTGGTGGACACTGAAGCTTTCTTT. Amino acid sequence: CASSSWTVVDTEAFF.

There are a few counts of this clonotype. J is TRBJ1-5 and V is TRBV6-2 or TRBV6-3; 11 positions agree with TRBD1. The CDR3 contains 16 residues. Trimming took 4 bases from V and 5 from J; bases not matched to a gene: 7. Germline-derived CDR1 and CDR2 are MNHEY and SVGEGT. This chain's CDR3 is CASSSPRDRGYQPQHF. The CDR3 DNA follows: TGTGCCAGCAGTTCCCCCCGGGACAGGGGGTATCAGCCCCAGCATTTT.

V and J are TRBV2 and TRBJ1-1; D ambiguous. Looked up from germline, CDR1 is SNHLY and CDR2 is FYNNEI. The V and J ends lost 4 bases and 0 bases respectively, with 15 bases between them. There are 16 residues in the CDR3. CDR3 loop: CASSATDHSMNTEAFF. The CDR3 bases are TGTGCCAGCAGTGCCACGGATCATAGCATGAACACTGAAGCTTTCTTT. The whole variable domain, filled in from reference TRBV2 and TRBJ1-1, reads EPEVTQTPSHQVTQMGQEVILRCVPISNHLYFYWYRQILGQKVEFLVSFYNNEISEKSEIFDDQFSVERPDGSNFTLKIRSTKLEDSAMYFCASSATDHSMNTEAFFGQGTRLTVV.

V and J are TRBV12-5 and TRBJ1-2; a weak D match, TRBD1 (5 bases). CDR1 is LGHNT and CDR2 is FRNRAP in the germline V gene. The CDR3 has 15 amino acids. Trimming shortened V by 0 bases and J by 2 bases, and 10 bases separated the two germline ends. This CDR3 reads CASGLVQGLNYGYTF. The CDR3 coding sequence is TGTGCTAGTGGTTTGGTCCAGGGATTAAACTATGGCTACACCTTC.

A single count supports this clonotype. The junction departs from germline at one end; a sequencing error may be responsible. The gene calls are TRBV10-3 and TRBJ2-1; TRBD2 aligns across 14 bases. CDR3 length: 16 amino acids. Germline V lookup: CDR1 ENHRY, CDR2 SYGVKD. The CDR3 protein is CAVRTSGGLSYNEQFF. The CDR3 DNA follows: TGTGCCGTCAGGACTAGCGGGGGGCTCTCCTACAATGAGCAGTTCTTC.

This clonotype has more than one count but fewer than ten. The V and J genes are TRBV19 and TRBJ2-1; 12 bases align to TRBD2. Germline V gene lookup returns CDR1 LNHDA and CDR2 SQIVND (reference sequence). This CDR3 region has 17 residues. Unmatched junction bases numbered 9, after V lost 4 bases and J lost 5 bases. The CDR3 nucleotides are TGTGCCAGTAGTAGCCTAGGGACTAGCGGGTCCCACAATGAGCAGTTCTTC. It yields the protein CASSSLGTSGSHNEQFF.

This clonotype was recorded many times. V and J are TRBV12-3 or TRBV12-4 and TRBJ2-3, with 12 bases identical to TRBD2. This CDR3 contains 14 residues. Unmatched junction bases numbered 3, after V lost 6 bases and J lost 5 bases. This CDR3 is CASRLAGGRDTQYF. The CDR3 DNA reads TGTGCCAGCAGGCTAGCGGGGGGGCGAGATACGCAGTATTTT.

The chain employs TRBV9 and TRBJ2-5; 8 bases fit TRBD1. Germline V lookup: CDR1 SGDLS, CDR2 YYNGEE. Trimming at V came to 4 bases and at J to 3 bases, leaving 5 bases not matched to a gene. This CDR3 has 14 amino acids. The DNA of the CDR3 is TGTGCCAGCAGCCCACCGGACAGGGAAGAGACCCAGTACTTC. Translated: CASSPPDREETQYF.

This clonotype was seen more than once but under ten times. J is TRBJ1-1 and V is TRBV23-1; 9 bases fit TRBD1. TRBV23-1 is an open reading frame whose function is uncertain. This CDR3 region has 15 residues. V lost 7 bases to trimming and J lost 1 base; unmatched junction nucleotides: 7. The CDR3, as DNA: TGCGCCAGCACTCGTATACAGGGGGCGAACACTGAAGCTTTCTTT. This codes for CASTRIQGANTEAFF.

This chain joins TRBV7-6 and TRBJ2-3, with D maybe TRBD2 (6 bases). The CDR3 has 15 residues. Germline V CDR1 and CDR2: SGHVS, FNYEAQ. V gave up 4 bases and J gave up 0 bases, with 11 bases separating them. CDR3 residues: CASSYYSGSTDTQYF. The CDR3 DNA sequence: TGTGCCAGCAGCTATTACAGCGGGAGCACAGATACGCAGTATTTT.

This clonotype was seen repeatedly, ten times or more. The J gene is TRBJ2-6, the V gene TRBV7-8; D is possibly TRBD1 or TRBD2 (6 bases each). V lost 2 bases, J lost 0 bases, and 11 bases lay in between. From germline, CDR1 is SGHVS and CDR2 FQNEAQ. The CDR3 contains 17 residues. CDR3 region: CASSLWGRGSGANVLTF. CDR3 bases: TGTGCCAGCAGCTTATGGGGGCGGGGCTCTGGGGCCAACGTCCTGACTTTC.

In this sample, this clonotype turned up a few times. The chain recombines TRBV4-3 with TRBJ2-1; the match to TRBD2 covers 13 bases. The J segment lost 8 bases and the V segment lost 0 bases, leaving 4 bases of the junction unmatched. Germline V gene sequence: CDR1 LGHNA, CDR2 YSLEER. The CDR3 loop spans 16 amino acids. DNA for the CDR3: TGCGCCAGCAGCCAAGAACGGACTAGCGGGAGATATGAGCAGTTCTTC. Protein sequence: CASSQERTSGRYEQFF.

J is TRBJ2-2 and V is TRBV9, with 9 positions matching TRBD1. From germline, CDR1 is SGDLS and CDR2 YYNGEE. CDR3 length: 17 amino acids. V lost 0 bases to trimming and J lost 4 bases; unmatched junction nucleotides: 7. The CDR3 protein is CASSVDRGQGITGELFF. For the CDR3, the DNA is TGTGCCAGCAGCGTAGACAGGGGGCAGGGGATCACCGGGGAGCTGTTTTTT.

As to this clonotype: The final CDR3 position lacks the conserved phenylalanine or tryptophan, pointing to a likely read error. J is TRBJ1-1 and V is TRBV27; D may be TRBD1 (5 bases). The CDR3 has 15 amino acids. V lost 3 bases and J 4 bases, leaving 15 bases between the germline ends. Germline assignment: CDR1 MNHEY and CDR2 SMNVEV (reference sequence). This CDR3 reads CASSLGPPAVTEAFS. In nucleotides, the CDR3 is TGTGCCAGCAGTTTGGGACCCCCCGCGGTCACTGAAGCTTTCTCT.

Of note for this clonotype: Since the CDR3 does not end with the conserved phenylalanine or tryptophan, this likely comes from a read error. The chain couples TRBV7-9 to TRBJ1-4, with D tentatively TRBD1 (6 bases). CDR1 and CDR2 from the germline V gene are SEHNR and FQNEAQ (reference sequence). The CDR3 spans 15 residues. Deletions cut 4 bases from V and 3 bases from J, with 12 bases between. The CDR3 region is CASSSSTGPNEKLFL. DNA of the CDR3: TGTGCCAGCAGCTCATCGACAGGCCCTAATGAAAAACTGTTTTTA.

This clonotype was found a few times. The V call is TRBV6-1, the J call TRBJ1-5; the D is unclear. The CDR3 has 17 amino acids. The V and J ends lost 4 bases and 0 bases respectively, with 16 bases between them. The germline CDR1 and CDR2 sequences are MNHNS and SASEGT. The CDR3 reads CASSGQDGGYSNQPQHF. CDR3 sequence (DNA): TGTGCCAGCAGTGGGCAGGACGGAGGGTATAGCAATCAGCCCCAGCATTTT.

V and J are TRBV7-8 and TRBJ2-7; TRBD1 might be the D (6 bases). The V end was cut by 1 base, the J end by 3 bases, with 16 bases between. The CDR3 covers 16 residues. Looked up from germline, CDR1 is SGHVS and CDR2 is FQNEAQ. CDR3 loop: CASSLEPGHTYYEQYF. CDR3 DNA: TGTGCCAGCAGCTTAGAACCGGGACATACGTACTACGAGCAGTACTTC.

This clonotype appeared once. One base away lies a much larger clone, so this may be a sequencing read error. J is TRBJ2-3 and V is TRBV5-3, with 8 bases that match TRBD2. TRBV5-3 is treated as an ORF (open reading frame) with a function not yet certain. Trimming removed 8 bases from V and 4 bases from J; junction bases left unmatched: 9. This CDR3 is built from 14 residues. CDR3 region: CASSMGLVPDTQYF. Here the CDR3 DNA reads TGTGCCAGCAGCATGGGACTAGTCCCAGATACGCAGTATTTT.